These T cell receptor beta chains were read from a single sample in a study of blood T cell repertoires in COVID-19. Sequencing was performed with immunoSEQ multiplex PCR; in TCRdb, only in-frame clones are kept and a portion is missing. The table lists roughly 190,000 clones, about 86% of them singletons. Sample: peripheral blood. The receptors originated from a man aged 30 to 39 with active or convalescent COVID-19. Both conserved end residues are part of each CDR3. The D gene is left open where the match is weak. The size entry is marked missing in some rows and otherwise reads once, few, many or a size class.

-,-,TRBV30,TRBJ2-1,CAWSLVKTLKFF,TGTGCCTGGAGTTTGGTGAAGACACTGAAGTTCTTC
once,-,TRBV3-1/TRBV3-2,TRBJ1-2,CASSQKAGANGYTF,TGTGCCAGCAGCCAGAAGGCAGGGGCAAATGGCTACACCTTC
-,-,TRBV30,TRBJ2-7,CAWSVPRFLYEQYF,TGTGCCTGGAGTGTACCCCGGTTCCTCTACGAGCAGTACTTC
once,-,TRBV6-6,TRBJ2-7,CAGARVQGGTEQYF,TGTGCCGGGGCCCGCGTACAGGGTGGAACCGAGCAGTACTTC
few,-,TRBV21-1,TRBJ2-2,CASSMTGVLNTGELFF,TGTGCCAGCAGCATGACAGGGGTTTTGAACACCGGGGAGCTGTTTTTT
-,-,TRBV7-2,TRBJ2-1,CASSSYRTEANEQFF,TGTGCCAGCAGCTCCTACAGGACAGAAGCCAATGAGCAGTTCTTC
once,-,TRBV7-3,TRBJ2-2,CASSLDLSGELFF,TGTGCCAGCAGCTTGGACTTAAGCGGGGAGCTGTTTTTT
-,-,TRBV6-1,TRBJ1-5,CASSDGDQPQHF,TGTGCCAGCAGTGACGGTGATCAGCCCCAGCATTTT
-,TRBD1,TRBV19,TRBJ1-5,CASSSKQGAREQPQHF,TGTGCCAGTAGTTCGAAGCAGGGGGCCAGGGAACAGCCCCAGCATTTT
-,-,TRBV2,TRBJ1-5,CASSGDSNNQPQHF,TGTGCCAGCAGTGGGGACTCTAACAATCAGCCCCAGCATTTT
few,TRBD1,TRBV29-1,TRBJ1-2,CSVGTGGGYTF,TGCAGCGTGGGGACAGGGGGTGGCTACACCTTC
-,TRBD1,TRBV28,TRBJ1-5,CASTEQGLQPQHF,TGTGCCAGCACTGAACAGGGGCTTCAGCCCCAGCATTTT
-,-,TRBV19,TRBJ1-1,CASTSARRAEAFF,TGTGCCAGTACGTCGGCGAGGCGTGCTGAAGCTTTCTTT
-,-,TRBV6-2/TRBV6-3,TRBJ1-2,CASSIQQGPTSNYGYTF,TGTGCCAGCAGTATTCAACAGGGACCGACTTCCAACTATGGCTACACCTTC
once,TRBD1,TRBV7-2,TRBJ1-6,CASSFWDRTNSPLHF,TGTGCCAGCAGCTTTTGGGACAGAACTAATTCACCCCTCCACTTT
once,-,TRBV10-3,TRBJ1-1,CAIRLTGDNSEAFF,TGTGCCATCAGGTTGACAGGTGATAATTCTGAAGCTTTCTTT
-,-,TRBV7-9,TRBJ1-4,CASSLAGTPNEKLFF,TGTGCCAGCAGCTTAGCGGGCACCCCTAATGAAAAACTGTTTTTT
-,-,TRBV19,TRBJ1-4,CASSILRSRAGELFF,TGTGCCAGTAGTATCCTCAGGTCCAGAGCCGGGGAACTGTTTTTT
-,TRBD1,TRBV10-3,TRBJ1-2,CAISESRGTGSGYTF,TGTGCCATCAGTGAGTCAAGAGGGACAGGTAGTGGCTACACCTTC
-,TRBD1,TRBV30,TRBJ1-6,CAWSVPGTGASPLHF,TGTGCCTGGAGTGTACCCGGGACAGGAGCTTCACCCCTCCACTTT
-,-,TRBV19,TRBJ1-5,CASSIAHTSWEQPQHF,TGTGCCAGTAGTATAGCACACACCAGTTGGGAGCAGCCCCAGCATTTT
once,TRBD1,TRBV24-1,TRBJ1-2,CATQSDPGQPIPRYTF,TGTGCCACCCAGTCAGACCCGGGACAGCCTATTCCACGCTACACCTTC
-,TRBD1,TRBV5-1,TRBJ2-3,CASSMGDRWADTQYF,TGCGCCAGCAGCATGGGGGACAGATGGGCAGATACGCAGTATTTT
-,-,TRBV5-4,TRBJ2-7,CASSLSFSYEQYF,TGTGCCAGCAGCTTGTCCTTTTCCTACGAGCAGTACTTC
-,-,TRBV27,TRBJ2-1,CASRDPQDEYNEQFF,TGTGCCAGCAGGGATCCACAGGACGAGTACAATGAGCAGTTCTTC
-,-,TRBV4-1,TRBJ1-1,CASSQRGEGPEAFF,TGCGCCAGCAGCCAACGAGGGGAGGGTCCTGAAGCTTTCTTT
-,-,TRBV6-2/TRBV6-3,TRBJ2-7,CASSTRVRNYEQYF,TGTGCCAGCAGTACCAGGGTAAGAAACTACGAGCAGTACTTC
-,-,TRBV18,TRBJ1-2,CASSPSSDSNYGYTF,TGTGCCAGCTCACCCTCCTCCGACAGCAACTATGGCTACACCTTC
-,TRBD2,TRBV7-6,TRBJ2-1,CASSGRGKRGGNEQFF,TGTGCCAGCAGTGGCCGGGGAAAGCGGGGGGGAAATGAGCAGTTCTTC
-,TRBD1,TRBV25-1,TRBJ1-1,CASSATGGDTEAFF,TGTGCCAGCAGTGCCACAGGGGGAGACACTGAAGCTTTCTTT
few,-,TRBV5-8,TRBJ1-1,CASSPDSLRDTLGLTEAFF,TGTGCCAGCAGCCCGGATTCACTCCGGGACACCCTTGGCCTCACTGAAGCTTTCTTT
-,-,TRBV28,TRBJ2-2,CASTHYRETGELFF,TGTGCCAGCACTCATTACAGGGAAACCGGGGAGCTGTTTTTT
few,-,TRBV5-8,TRBJ2-2,CASSRDREVNGELFF,TGTGCCAGCAGCCGCGACAGGGAGGTTAACGGGGAGCTGTTTTTT
-,-,TRBV6-5,TRBJ2-2,CASRGGEEATGELFF,TGTGCCAGCAGAGGCGGGGAGGAGGCCACCGGGGAGCTGTTTTTT
-,TRBD2,TRBV11-3,TRBJ2-7,CASSLEGLNYEQYF,TGTGCCAGCAGCTTAGAGGGACTAAATTACGAGCAGTACTTC
-,-,TRBV27,TRBJ2-7,CASSHGGSLSYEQYF,TGTGCCAGCAGTCATGGAGGGTCGTTATCCTACGAGCAGTACTTC
-,-,TRBV13,TRBJ2-4,CASSTTGTNERYF,TGTGCCAGCAGCACTACAGGGACCAACGAGCGGTACTTC
-,-,TRBV28,TRBJ2-2,CASSPSMAATGELFF,TGTGCCAGCAGCCCTTCGATGGCCGCCACCGGGGAGCTGTTTTTT
-,TRBD1,TRBV28,TRBJ1-1,CASSLAVGDRGASAFF,TGTGCCAGCAGTTTAGCAGTTGGGGACAGGGGAGCGTCAGCTTTCTTT
-,-,TRBV27,TRBJ2-7,CASSFAGRSYEQYF,TGTGCCAGCAGTTTTGCGGGTCGAAGCTACGAGCAGTACTTC
once,-,TRBV10-1,TRBJ2-5,CASSSQIQETQYF,TGCGCCAGCAGTTCCCAGATTCAAGAGACCCAGTACTTC
-,-,TRBV27,TRBJ1-1,CASSLSSWGQAVNTEAFF,TGTGCCAGCAGTTTATCCTCTTGGGGGCAGGCTGTGAACACTGAAGCTTTCTTT
-,TRBD2,TRBV15,TRBJ2-7,CATSRGLAGGAHEQYF,TGTGCCACCAGCAGAGGACTAGCGGGAGGGGCCCACGAGCAGTACTTC
few,TRBD1,TRBV7-2,TRBJ2-7,CASSYETGAYEQYF,TGTGCCAGCAGCTATGAGACAGGGGCCTACGAGCAGTACTTC
-,TRBD1,TRBV29-1,TRBJ1-2,CSVGQGKDYGYTF,TGCAGCGTCGGACAGGGAAAGGACTATGGCTACACCTTC
-,TRBD1,TRBV9,TRBJ1-1,CASSVGYEGTGMNTEAFF,TGTGCCAGCAGCGTAGGTTATGAGGGGACAGGTATGAACACTGAAGCTTTCTTT
-,TRBD1,TRBV3-1/TRBV3-2,TRBJ1-6,CASSPASTGGLVPLHF,TGTGCCAGCAGCCCCGCATCGACAGGGGGATTGGTTCCCCTCCACTTT
-,TRBD1,TRBV7-9,TRBJ1-2,CASSLGSGQGNYGYTF,TGTGCCAGCAGCTTAGGGTCGGGACAGGGTAACTATGGCTACACCTTC
-,TRBD2,TRBV27,TRBJ2-1,CASSLGTSGNNEQFF,TGTGCCAGCAGTTTAGGGACTAGCGGGAACAATGAGCAGTTCTTC
-,TRBD1,TRBV24-1,TRBJ1-2,CATQDRSPAGYTF,TGTGCCACCCAGGACAGGAGTCCAGCTGGCTACACCTTC
-,-,TRBV4-1,TRBJ2-2,CASSQEQPWTGELFF,TGCGCCAGCAGCCAAGAACAGCCCTGGACCGGGGAGCTGTTTTTT
-,TRBD2,TRBV19,TRBJ2-3,CASSITRLAASTDTQYF,TGTGCCAGTAGTATAACCCGACTAGCAGCTAGCACAGATACGCAGTATTTT
-,TRBD1,TRBV6-5,TRBJ2-1,CASSLDRGLYNEQFF,TGTGCCAGCAGTCTTGACAGGGGGCTCTACAATGAGCAGTTCTTC
-,TRBD2,TRBV24-1,TRBJ2-7,CATSDPTSSGNSYEQYF,TGTGCCACCAGTGATCCAACCTCTAGCGGGAACTCCTACGAGCAGTACTTC
-,-,TRBV6-6,TRBJ1-1,CASSYPEENTEAFF,TGTGCCAGCAGTTACCCCGAGGAGAACACTGAAGCTTTCTTT